The clone carrying this T cell receptor beta chain occurred a few times. Via MiXCR, TCRdb re-called the RT-PCR reads, giving one row per CDR3 protein. The sample has approximately 480,000 distinct CDR3 sequences, approximately 11% seen once. This record belongs to a study of response to subunit inactivated influenza vaccine. Germline values: CDR1 GTSNPN, CDR2 SVGIG (reference sequence). V lost 2 bases and J lost 0, with 14 bases in between. CDR3 size: 16 residues. The chain recombines TRBV30 with TRBJ1-3; D not certain. This sequence originates from a man aged 45-60 years who received an inactivated influenza vaccine. The sample here was PBMCs from blood, taken roughly 47 days after vaccination. In nucleotides, the CDR3 is TGTGCCTGGAGTCTCCGGGGTTCACGCTCTGGAAACACCATATATTTT. It is translated as CAWSLRGSRSGNTIYF.